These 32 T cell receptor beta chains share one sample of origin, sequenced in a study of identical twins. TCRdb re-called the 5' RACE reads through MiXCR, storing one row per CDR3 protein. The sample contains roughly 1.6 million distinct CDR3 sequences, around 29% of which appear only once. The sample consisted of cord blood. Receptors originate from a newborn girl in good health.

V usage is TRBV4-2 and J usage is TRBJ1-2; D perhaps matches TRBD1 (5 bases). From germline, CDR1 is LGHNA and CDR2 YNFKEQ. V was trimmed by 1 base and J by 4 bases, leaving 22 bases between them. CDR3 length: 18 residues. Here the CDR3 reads CASSQAPPSWEGAYGYTF. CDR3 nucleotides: TGTGCCAGCAGCCAAGCGCCACCGTCCTGGGAAGGGGCCTATGGCTACACCTTC.

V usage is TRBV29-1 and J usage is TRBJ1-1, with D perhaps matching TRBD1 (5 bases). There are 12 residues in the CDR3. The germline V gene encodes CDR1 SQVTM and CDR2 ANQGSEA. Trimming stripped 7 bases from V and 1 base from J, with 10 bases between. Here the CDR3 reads CSARTTNTEAFF. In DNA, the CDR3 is TGCAGCGCCCGGACAACGAACACTGAAGCTTTCTTT.

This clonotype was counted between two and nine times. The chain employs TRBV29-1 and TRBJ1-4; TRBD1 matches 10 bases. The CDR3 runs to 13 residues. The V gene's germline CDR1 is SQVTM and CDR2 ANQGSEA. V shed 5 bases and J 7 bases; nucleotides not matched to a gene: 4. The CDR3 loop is CSVQDRGGEKLFF. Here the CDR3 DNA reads TGCAGCGTTCAGGACAGGGGGGGTGAAAAACTGTTTTTT.

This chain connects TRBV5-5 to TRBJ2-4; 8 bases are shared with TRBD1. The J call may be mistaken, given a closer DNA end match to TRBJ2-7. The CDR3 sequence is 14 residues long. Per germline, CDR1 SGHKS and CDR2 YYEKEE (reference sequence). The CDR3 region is CASSLLNRGNEQYF. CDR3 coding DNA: TGTGCCAGCAGCTTACTCAACAGGGGGAACGAGCAGTACTTC.

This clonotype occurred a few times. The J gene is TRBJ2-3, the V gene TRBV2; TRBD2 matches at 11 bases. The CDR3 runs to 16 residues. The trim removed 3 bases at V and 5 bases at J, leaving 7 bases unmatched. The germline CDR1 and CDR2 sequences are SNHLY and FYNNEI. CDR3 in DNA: TGTGCCAGCAGTGACAGGACTAGCGGGTGGCGAGATACGCAGTATTTT. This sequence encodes CASSDRTSGWRDTQYF.

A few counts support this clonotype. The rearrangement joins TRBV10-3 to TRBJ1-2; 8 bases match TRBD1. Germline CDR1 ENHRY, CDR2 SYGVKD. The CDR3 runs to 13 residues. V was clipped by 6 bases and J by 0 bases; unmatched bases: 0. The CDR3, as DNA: TGTGCCATCAGGGGACAGGCTAACTATGGCTACACCTTC. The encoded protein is CAIRGQANYGYTF.

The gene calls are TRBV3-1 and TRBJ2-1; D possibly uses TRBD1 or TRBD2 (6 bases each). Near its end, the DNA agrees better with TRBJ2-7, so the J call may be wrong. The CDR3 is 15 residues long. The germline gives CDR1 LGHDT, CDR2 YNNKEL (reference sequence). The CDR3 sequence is CASSHAEGGYNEQYF. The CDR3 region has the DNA TGTGCCAGCAGCCATGCGGAAGGGGGGTACAATGAGCAGTACTTC.

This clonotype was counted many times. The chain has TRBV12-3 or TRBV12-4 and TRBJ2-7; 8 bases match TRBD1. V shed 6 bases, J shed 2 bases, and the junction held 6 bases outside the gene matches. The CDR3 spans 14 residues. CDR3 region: CASSPRDRTYEQYF. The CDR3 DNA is TGTGCCAGCAGCCCCCGGGACAGGACCTACGAGCAGTACTTC.

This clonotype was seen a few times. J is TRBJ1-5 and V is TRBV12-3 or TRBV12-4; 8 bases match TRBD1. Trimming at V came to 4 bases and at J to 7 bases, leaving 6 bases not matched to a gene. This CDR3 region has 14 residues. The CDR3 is CASSSRGRRQPQHF. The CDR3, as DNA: TGTGCCAGCAGTTCCAGGGGGCGGAGGCAGCCCCAGCATTTT.

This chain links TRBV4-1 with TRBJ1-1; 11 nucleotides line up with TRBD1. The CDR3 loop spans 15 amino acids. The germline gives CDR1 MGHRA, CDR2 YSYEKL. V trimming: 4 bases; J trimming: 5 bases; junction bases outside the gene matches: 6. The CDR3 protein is CASSRGQGAGTEAFF. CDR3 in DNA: TGCGCCAGCAGCCGCGGACAGGGGGCAGGTACTGAAGCTTTCTTT.

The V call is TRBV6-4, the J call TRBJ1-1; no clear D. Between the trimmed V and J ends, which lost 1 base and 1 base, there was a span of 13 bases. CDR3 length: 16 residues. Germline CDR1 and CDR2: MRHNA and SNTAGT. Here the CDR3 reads CASSDYRWQRNTEAFF. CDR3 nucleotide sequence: TGTGCCAGCAGTGACTATCGCTGGCAGAGGAACACTGAAGCTTTCTTT.

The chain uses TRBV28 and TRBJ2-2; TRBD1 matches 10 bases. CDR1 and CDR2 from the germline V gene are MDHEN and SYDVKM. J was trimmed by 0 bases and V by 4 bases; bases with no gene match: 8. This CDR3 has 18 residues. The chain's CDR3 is CASSWDRGPLSNTGELFF. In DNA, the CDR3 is TGTGCCAGCAGTTGGGACAGGGGCCCATTGTCGAACACCGGGGAGCTGTTTTTT.

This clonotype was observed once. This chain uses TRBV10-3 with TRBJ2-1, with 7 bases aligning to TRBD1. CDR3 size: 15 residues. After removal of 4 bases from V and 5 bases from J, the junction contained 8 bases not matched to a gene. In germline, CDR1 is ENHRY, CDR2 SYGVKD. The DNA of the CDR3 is TGTGCCATCAGTGCAACGGGACAGACTAACAATGAGCAGTTCTTC. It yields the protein CAISATGQTNNEQFF.

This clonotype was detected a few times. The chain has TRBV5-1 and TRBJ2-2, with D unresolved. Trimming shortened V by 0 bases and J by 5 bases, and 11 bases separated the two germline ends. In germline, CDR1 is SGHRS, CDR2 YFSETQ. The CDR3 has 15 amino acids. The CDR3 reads CASSLGDSSTGELFF. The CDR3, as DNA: TGCGCCAGCAGCTTGGGAGACTCCTCTACCGGGGAGCTGTTTTTT.

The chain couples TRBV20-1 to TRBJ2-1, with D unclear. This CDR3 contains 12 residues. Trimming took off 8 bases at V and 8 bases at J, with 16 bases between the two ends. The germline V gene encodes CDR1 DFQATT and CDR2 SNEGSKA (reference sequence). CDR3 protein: CSPTDGGHEQFF. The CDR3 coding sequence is TGCAGTCCCACGGATGGTGGGCATGAGCAGTTCTTC.

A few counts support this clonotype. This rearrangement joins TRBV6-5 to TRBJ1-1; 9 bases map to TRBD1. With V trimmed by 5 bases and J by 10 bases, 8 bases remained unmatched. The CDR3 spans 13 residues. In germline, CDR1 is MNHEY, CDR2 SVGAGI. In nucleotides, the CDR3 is TGTGCCAGCAGTCCGGAAGGGACAGGGAGAGCTTTCTTT. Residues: CASSPEGTGRAFF.

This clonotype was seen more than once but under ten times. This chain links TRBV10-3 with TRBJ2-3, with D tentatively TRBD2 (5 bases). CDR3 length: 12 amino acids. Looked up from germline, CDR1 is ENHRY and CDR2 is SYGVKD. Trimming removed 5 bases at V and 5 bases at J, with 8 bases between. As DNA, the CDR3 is TGTGCCATCAGTTCACTAGAAGATACGCAGTATTTT. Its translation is CAISSLEDTQYF.

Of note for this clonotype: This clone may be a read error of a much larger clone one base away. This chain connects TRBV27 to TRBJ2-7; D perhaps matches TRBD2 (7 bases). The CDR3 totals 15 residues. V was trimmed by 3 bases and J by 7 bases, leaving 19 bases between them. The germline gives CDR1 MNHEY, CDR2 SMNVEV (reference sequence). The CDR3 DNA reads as TGTGCCAGCAGTTTTGAGAGGGGGGGTTACAATGAGCAGTACTTC. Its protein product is CASSFERGGYNEQYF.

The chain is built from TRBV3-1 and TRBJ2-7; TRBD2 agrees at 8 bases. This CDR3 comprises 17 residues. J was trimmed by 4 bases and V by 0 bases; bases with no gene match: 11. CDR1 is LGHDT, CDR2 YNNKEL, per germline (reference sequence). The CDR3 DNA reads TGTGCCAGCAGCCAAGATCTCTGGGCTAGCGGGCAATACGAGCAGTACTTC. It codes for CASSQDLWASGQYEQYF.

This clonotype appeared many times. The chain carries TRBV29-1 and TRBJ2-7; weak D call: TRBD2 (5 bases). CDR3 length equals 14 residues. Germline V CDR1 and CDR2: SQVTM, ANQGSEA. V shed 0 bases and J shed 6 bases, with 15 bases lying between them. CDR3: CSVEENRLKGEQYF. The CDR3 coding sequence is TGCAGCGTTGAAGAAAACCGACTAAAAGGCGAGCAGTACTTC.

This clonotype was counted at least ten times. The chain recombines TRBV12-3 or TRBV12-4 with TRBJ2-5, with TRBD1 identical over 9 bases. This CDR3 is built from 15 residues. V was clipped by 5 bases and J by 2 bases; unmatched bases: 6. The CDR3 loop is CASSPGQGRQETQYF. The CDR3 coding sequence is TGTGCCAGCAGTCCAGGACAGGGGAGGCAAGAGACCCAGTACTTC.

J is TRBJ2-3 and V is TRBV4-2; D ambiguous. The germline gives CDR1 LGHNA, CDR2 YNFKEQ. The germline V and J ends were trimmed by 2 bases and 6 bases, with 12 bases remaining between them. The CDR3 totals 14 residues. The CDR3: CASSQLLPDDTQYF. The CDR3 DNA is TGTGCCAGCAGCCAACTTCTTCCAGACGATACGCAGTATTTT.

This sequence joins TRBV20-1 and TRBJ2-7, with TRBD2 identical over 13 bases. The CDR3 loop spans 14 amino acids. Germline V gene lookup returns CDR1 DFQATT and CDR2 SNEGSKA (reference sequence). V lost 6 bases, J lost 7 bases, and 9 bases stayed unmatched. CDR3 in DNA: TGCAGTGCGACTAAGCCGGGACTAGCGGGGGAGCAGTACTTC. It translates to CSATKPGLAGEQYF.

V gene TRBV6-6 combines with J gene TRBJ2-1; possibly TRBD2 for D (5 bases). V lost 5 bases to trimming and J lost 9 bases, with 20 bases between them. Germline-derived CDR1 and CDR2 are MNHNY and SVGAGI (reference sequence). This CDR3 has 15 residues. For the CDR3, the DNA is TGTGCCAGCAGTCCCGGTAGGCGGGCCTGGGGTGAGCAGTTCTTC. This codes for CASSPGRRAWGEQFF.

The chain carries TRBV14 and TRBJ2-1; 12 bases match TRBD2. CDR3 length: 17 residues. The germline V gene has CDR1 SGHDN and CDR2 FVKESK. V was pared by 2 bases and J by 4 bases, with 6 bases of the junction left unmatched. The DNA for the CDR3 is TGTGCCAGCAGCCAAAACTACGGGACTAGCGGGTACAATGAGCAGTTCTTC. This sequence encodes CASSQNYGTSGYNEQFF.

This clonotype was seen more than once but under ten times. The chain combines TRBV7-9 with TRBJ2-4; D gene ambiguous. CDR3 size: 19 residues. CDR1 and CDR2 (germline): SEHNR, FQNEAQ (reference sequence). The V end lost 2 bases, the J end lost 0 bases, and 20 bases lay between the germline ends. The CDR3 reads CASSLLGSNLNIAKNIQYF. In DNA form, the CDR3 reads TGTGCCAGCAGCTTATTGGGGTCTAATCTCAATATAGCCAAAAACATTCAGTACTTC.

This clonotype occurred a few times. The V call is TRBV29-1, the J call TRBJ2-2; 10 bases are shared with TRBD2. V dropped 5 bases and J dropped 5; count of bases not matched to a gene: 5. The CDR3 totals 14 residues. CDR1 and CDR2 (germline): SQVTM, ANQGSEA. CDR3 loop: CSVSMTSGTGELFF. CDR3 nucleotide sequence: TGCAGCGTTAGTATGACTAGCGGGACCGGGGAGCTGTTTTTT.

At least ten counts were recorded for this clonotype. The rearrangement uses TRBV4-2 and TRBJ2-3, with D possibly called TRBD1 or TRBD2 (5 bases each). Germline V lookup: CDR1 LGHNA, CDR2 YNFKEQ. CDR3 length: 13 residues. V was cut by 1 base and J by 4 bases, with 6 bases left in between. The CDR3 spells CASSQVGPDTQYF. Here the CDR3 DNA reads TGTGCCAGCAGCCAAGTGGGACCAGATACGCAGTATTTT.

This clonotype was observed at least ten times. The CDR3 DNA reads TGTGCCAGCAGCCAATCTACAGCCAGCTATCCAGATACGCAGTATTTT. Its translation: CASSQSTASYPDTQYF. The gene calls are TRBV4-2 and TRBJ2-3, with unresolved D. The CDR3 extends over 16 amino acids. Between the trimmed V and J ends, which lost 2 bases and 4 bases, there was a span of 16 bases. Germline V gene data show CDR1 as LGHNA and CDR2 as YNFKEQ.

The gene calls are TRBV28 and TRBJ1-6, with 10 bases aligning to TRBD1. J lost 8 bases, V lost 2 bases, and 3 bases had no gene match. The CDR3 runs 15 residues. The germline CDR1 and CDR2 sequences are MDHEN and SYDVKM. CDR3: CASSLRDRGYSPLHF. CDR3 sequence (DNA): TGTGCCAGCAGTTTAAGGGACAGGGGTTATTCACCCCTCCACTTT.

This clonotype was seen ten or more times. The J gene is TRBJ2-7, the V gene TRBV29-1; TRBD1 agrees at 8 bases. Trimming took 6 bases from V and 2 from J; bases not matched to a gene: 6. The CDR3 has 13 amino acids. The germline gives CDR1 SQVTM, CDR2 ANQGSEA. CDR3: CSVKTGDAYEQYF. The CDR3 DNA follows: TGCAGCGTAAAGACAGGGGACGCCTACGAGCAGTACTTC.

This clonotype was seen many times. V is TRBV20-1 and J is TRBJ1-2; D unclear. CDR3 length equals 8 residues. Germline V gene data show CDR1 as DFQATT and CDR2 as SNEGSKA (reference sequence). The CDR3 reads CRGEPYTF. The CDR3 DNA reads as TGCAGGGGAGAGCCCTACACCTTC.